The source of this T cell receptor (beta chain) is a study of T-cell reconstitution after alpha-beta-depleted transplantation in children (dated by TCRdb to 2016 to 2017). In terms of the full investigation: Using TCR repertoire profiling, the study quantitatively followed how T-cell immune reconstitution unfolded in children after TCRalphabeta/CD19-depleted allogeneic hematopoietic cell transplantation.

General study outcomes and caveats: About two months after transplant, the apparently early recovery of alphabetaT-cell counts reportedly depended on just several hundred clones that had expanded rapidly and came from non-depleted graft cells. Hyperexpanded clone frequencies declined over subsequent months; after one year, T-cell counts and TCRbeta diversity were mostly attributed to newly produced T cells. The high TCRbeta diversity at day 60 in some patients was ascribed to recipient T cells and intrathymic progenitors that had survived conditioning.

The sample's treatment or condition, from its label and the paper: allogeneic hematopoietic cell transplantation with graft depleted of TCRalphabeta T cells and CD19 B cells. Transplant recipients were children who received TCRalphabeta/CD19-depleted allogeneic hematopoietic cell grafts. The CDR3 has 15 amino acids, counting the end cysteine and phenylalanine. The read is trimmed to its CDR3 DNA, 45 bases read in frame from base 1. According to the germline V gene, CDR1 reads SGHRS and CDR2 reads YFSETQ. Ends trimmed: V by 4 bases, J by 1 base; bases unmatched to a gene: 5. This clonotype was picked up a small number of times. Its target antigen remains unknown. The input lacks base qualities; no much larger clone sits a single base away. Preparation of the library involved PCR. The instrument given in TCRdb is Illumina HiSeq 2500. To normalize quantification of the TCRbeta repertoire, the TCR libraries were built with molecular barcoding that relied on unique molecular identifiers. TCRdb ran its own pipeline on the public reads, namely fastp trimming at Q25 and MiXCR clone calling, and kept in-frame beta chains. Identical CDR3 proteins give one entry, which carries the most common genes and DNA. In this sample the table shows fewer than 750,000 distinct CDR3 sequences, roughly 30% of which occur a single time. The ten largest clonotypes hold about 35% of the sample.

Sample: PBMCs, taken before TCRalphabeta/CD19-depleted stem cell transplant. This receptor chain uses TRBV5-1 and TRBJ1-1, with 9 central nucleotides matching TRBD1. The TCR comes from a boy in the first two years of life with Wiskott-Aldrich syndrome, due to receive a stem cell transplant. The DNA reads TGCGCCAGCAGCCGGGGACAGGGACCGAACACTGAAGCTTTCTTT. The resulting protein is CASSRGQGPNTEAFF.